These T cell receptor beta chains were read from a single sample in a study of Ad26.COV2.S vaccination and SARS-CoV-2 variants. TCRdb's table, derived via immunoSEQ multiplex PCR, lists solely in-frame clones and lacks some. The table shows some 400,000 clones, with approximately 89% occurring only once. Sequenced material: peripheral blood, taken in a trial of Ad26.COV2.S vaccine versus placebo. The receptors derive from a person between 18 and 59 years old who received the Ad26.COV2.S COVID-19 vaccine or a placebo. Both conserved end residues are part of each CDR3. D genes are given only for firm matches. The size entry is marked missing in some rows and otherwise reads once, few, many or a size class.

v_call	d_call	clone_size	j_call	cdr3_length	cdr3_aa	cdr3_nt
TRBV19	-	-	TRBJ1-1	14	CASNRQEMNTEAFF	TGTGCCAGTAATAGACAGGAGATGAACACTGAAGCTTTCTTT
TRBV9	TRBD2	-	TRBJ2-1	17	CASSVAPGLAGYNEQFF	TGTGCCAGCAGCGTAGCCCCAGGACTAGCGGGATACAATGAGCAGTTCTTC
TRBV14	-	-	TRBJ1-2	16	CASSLRRGAPPYGYTF	TGTGCCAGCAGCCTACGACGAGGGGCGCCACCCTACGGCTACACCTTC
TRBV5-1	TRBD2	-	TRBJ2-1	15	CASSSGTSGSFKQFF	TGCGCCAGCAGTTCCGGGACTAGCGGATCTTTCAAGCAGTTCTTC
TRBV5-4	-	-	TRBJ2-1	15	CASSLGQATYNEQFF	TGTGCCAGCAGCTTGGGTCAGGCAACCTACAATGAGCAGTTCTTC
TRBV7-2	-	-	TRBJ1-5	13	CASAPSSNQPQHF	TGTGCCAGCGCCCCCTCTAGCAATCAGCCCCAGCATTTT
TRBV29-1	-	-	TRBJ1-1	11	CSGKGGTEAFF	TGCAGCGGAAAAGGTGGCACTGAAGCTTTCTTT
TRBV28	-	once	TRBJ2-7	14	CASRSQGKSYEQYF	TGTGCCAGCAGATCCCAGGGAAAATCCTACGAGCAGTACTTC
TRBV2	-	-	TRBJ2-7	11	CASRGVYEQYF	TGTGCCAGCAGAGGGGTCTACGAGCAGTACTTC
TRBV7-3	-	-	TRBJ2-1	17	CASSFKLGPGSYNEQFF	TGTGCCAGCAGCTTTAAACTAGGCCCGGGGTCCTACAATGAGCAGTTCTTC
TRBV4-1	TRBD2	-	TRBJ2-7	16	CASSSRLAGGPHEQYF	TGCGCCAGCAGTTCTCGCTTAGCGGGAGGGCCACACGAGCAGTACTTC
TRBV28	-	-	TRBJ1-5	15	CATHSWETGNQPQHF	TGTGCCACCCATTCGTGGGAGACTGGCAATCAGCCCCAGCATTTT
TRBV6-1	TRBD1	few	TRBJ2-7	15	CASREGTGKTYEQYF	TGTGCCAGCAGGGAAGGGACAGGGAAGACCTACGAGCAGTACTTC
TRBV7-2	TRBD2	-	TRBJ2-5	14	CASSPNYGGETQYF	TGTGCCAGCAGCCCTAACTACGGGGGGGAGACCCAGTACTTC
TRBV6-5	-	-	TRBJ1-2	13	CASSYRAGNGYTF	TGTGCCAGCAGTTACAGGGCGGGGAATGGCTACACCTTC
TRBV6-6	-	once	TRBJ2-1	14	CASSYEQNYNEQFF	TGTGCCAGCAGTTACGAACAGAACTACAATGAGCAGTTCTTC
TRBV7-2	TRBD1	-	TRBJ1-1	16	CASSLRTGRLNTEAFF	TGTGCCAGCAGCCTTCGGACAGGGCGTTTAAACACTGAAGCTTTCTTT
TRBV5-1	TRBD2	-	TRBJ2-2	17	CASSLATSGRAFGELFF	TGCGCCAGCAGCTTGGCCACTAGCGGGAGGGCCTTTGGGGAGCTGTTTTTT
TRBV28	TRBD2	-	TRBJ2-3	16	CASSPWTSGSTDTQYF	TGTGCCAGCAGTCCTTGGACTAGCGGGAGCACAGATACGCAGTATTTT
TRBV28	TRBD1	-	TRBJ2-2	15	CASSPTGTETGELFF	TGTGCCAGCAGCCCCACCGGGACAGAGACCGGGGAGCTGTTTTTT
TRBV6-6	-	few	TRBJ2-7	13	CASMGGETGEQYF	TGTGCCAGCATGGGGGGAGAGACGGGGGAGCAGTACTTC
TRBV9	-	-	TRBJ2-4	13	CASSVGGKSIQYF	TGTGCCAGCAGCGTAGGCGGGAAGAGCATTCAGTACTTC
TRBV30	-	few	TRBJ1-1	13	CAWKVGPNTEAFF	TGTGCCTGGAAGGTGGGTCCGAACACTGAAGCTTTCTTT
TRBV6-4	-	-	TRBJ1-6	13	CARFRWCNSPLHF	TGTGCCAGATTCAGGTGGTGTAATTCACCCCTCCACTTT
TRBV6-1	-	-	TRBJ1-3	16	CASSDVGSRSGNTIYF	TGTGCCAGCAGTGATGTGGGCAGTCGCTCTGGAAACACCATATATTTT
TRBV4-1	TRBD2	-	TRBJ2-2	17	CASSQEDGRASGGELFF	TGCGCCAGCAGCCAAGAGGACGGGAGGGCCTCTGGCGGGGAGCTGTTTTTT